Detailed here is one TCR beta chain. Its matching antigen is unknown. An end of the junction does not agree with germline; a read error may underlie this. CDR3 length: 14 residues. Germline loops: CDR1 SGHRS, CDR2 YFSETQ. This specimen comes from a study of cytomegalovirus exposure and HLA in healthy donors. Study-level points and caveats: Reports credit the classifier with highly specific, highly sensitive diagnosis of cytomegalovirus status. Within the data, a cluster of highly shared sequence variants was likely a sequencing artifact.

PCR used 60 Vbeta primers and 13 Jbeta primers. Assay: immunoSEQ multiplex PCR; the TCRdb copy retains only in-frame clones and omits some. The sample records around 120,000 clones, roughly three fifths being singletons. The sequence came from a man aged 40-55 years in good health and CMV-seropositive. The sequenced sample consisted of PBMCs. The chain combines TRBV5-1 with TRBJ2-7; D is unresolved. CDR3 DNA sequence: TGCGCCAGCAGCGCCGGGTTCTTCTCCTCCGAGCAGTACTTC. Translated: CASSAGFFSSEQYF.